This T cell receptor beta chain was recorded in a study of T-cell memory formation after mild COVID-19. Study in general: The study found TCR clusters largely donor specific.

Barcoded TCR alpha and TCR beta cDNA libraries with UMIs came from 5'RACE using constant-segment primers. TCRdb itself ran the 5' RACE reads through MiXCR, one entry per CDR3 protein. Of tens of thousands of distinct CDR3 sequences listed, about 12% are singletons. As concerns this clonotype: What it binds is unknown.

This CDR3 has 12 residues. V lost 2 bases and J lost 4, with 5 bases in between. Germline lookup yields CDR1 MNHNS and CDR2 SASEGT. Findings and caveats of the study: The authors left the SARS-CoV-2 specificity of second-wave clones peaking on day 37 unconfirmed. Detection of some responders pre-infection suggested pre-existing cross-reactive memory T cells participated.

The sequencing input was PBMCs or a T cell subset sorted from them (not recorded which). The sequence was obtained from a man aged 18 to 29 who had mild COVID-19 (a few samples of this study predate the infection). Cell type and time point are not known. The rearrangement joins TRBV6-1 to TRBJ2-5; unclear D gene. CDR3: CASSELVETQYF. Written as DNA, the CDR3 is TGTGCCAGCAGTGAACTGGTAGAGACCCAGTACTTC.